Each of the 10 T cell receptor beta chains below was sequenced from the same sample in a study of graft-versus-host responses after intestinal transplantation. Repertoires were generated with immunoSEQ multiplex PCR, while TCRdb's copy carries only in-frame clones and drops some. This table has 55,000 to 75,000 clones, under 90% appearing once. No antigen is known for these receptors. The input for sequencing was unstimulated CD4+ T cells sorted from spleen or lymph node cells, taken before transplant. Every receptor here comes from a human donor who was the organ donor for an intestinal transplant.

This chain uses TRBV15 with TRBJ2-1; 8 bases map to TRBD1. This CDR3 contains 16 residues. Germline assignment: CDR1 LNHNV and CDR2 YYDKDF (reference sequence). Trimming at V came to 5 bases and at J to 2 bases, leaving 8 bases not matched to a gene. CDR3 sequence reads: CATSPLGQAAYNEQFF. Written as DNA, the CDR3 is TGTGCCACCAGCCCCCTGGGACAGGCAGCCTACAATGAGCAGTTCTTC. Supplemented by reference TRBV15 and TRBJ2-1, the full variable domain reads DAMVIQNPRYQVTQFGKPVTLSCSQTLNHNVMYWYQQKSSQAPKLLFHYYDKDFNNEADTPDNFQSRRPNTSFCFLDIRSPGLGDTAMYLCATSPLGQAAYNEQFFGPGTRLTVL.

This chain connects TRBV29-1 to TRBJ1-1; 7 bases are shared with TRBD1. Germline loops: CDR1 SQVTM, CDR2 ANQGSEA. V lost 7 bases to trimming and J lost 0 bases; unmatched junction nucleotides: 8. CDR3 length: 14 residues. The CDR3 is CSARTGDMNTEAFF. The CDR3 DNA sequence: TGCAGCGCTCGGACAGGTGACATGAACACTGAAGCTTTCTTT.

V is TRBV6-1 and J is TRBJ2-3; weak D call: TRBD1 (6 bases). With 7 bases removed from V and 15 bases from J, the gap between germline ends came to 20 bases. The CDR3 runs to 12 residues. CDR1 MNHNS and CDR2 SASEGT come from the germline V gene. In nucleotides, the CDR3 is TGTGCCAGCAAAGGGACACCGTATACGCGATATTTT. It encodes CASKGTPYTRYF.

The chain joins TRBV10-2 to TRBJ1-6; possibly TRBD1 for D (5 bases). The CDR3 is 16 amino acids. Germline assignment: CDR1 WSHSY and CDR2 SAAADI. Trimming stripped 4 bases from V and 0 bases from J, with 10 bases between. The chain's CDR3 is CASSADRASYNSPLHF. The CDR3, as DNA: TGCGCCAGCAGTGCCGACAGAGCCTCCTATAATTCACCCCTCCACTTT.

The chain combines TRBV5-1 with TRBJ1-6; unclear D gene. There are 15 residues in the CDR3. CDR1 and CDR2 from the germline V gene are SGHRS and YFSETQ. Trimming removed 0 bases at V and 7 bases at J, with 11 bases between. The CDR3 loop reads CASSLVWQENSPLHF. The CDR3 DNA reads as TGCGCCAGCAGCTTGGTCTGGCAGGAAAATTCACCCCTCCACTTT.

CDR3 loop: CASSLRGGREETQYF. The CDR3 bases are TGCGCCAGCAGCTTGCGGGGGGGCAGAGAGGAGACCCAGTACTTC. The V and J genes are TRBV5-1 and TRBJ2-5; TRBD2 matches 8 bases. The V and J ends lost 1 base and 5 bases, in that order; junction bases with no gene match: 7. Germline V CDR1 and CDR2: SGHRS, YFSETQ. This CDR3 spans 15 amino acids. The whole variable domain, filled in from reference TRBV5-1 and TRBJ2-5, reads KAGVTQTPRYLIKTRGQQVTLSCSPISGHRSVSWYQQTPGQGLQFLFEYFSETQRNKGNFPGRFSGRQFSNSRSEMNVSTLELGDSALYLCASSLRGGREETQYFGPGTRLLVL.

V gene TRBV6-1 combines with J gene TRBJ1-5, with TRBD1 as a possible D gene (5 bases). Germline loops: CDR1 MNHNS, CDR2 SASEGT. The CDR3 is made up of 14 amino acids. V was cut by 8 bases and J by 2 bases, with 13 bases left in between. CDR3 in DNA: TGTGCCAGCGCAAGGGGCCCGGGCAATCAGCCCCAGCATTTT. Translated: CASARGPGNQPQHF.

The chain joins TRBV6-5 to TRBJ2-1; TRBD1 agrees at 7 bases. The CDR3 is 13 residues long. V was pared by 0 bases and J by 9 bases, with 2 bases of the junction left unmatched. Looked up from germline, CDR1 is MNHEY and CDR2 is SVGAGI. CDR3 bases: TGTGCCAGCAGTTACTCGAGACAGGGTGAGCAGTTCTTC. Amino acid sequence: CASSYSRQGEQFF.

The chain carries TRBV11-2 and TRBJ2-7; weak D call: TRBD1 (5 bases). Trimming pared 1 base from V and 4 bases from J, leaving 11 bases between. The germline V gene encodes CDR1 SGHAT and CDR2 FQNNGV. The CDR3 covers 14 residues. The CDR3 reads CASSLGREFYEQYV. The CDR3 region has the DNA TGTGCCAGCAGCTTAGGCAGGGAATTTTACGAGCAGTACGTC.

The chain has TRBV29-1 and TRBJ2-3, with 11 positions matching TRBD1. Germline V gives CDR1 SQVTM, CDR2 ANQGSEA. CDR3 length equals 15 residues. V lost 3 bases to trimming and J lost 4 bases; unmatched junction nucleotides: 6. The CDR3 region is CSVEVRTGGPDTQYF. In DNA, the CDR3 is TGCAGCGTTGAGGTCCGGACAGGGGGCCCAGATACGCAGTATTTT.